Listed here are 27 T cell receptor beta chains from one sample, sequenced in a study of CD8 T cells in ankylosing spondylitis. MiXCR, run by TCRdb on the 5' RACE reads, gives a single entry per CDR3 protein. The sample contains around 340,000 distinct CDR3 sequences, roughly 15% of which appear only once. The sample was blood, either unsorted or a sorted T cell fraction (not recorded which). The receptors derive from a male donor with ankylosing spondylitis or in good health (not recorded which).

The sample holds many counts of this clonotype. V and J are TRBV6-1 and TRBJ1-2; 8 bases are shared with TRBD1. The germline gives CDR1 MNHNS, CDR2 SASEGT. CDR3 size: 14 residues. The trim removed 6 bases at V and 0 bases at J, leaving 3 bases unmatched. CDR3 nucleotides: TGTGCCAGCAGGGGACAGGCAGCTAACTATGGCTACACCTTC. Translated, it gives CASRGQAANYGYTF.

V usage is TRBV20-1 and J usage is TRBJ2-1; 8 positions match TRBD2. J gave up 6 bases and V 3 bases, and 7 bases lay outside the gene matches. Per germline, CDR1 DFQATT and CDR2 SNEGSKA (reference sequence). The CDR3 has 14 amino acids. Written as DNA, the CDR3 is TGCAGTGCTAGCCTCGACGGGAGGGCCAATGAGCAGTTCTTC. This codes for CSASLDGRANEQFF.

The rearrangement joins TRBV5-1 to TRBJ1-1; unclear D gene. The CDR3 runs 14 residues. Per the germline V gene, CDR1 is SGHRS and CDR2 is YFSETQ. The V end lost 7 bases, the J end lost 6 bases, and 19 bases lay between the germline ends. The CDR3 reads CASGPTPGKAEAFF. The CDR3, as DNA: TGCGCCAGCGGCCCTACCCCGGGCAAAGCTGAAGCTTTCTTT.

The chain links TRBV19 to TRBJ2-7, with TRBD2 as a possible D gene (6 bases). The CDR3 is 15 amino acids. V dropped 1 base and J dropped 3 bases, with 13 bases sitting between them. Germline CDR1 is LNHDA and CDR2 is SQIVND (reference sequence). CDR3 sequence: CASSIGGTYNYEQYF. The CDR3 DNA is TGTGCCAGTAGTATAGGTGGGACTTACAACTACGAGCAGTACTTC.

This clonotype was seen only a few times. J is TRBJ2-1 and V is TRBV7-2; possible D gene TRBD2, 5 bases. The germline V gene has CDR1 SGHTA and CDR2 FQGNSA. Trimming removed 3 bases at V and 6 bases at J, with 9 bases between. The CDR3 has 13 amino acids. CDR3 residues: CASSFLSGNEQFF. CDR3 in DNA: TGTGCCAGCAGCTTTTTGAGCGGCAATGAGCAGTTCTTC.

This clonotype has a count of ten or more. CDR3 DNA sequence: TGTGCCATCAGTGAGGACAGGGGGAACACTGAAGCTTTCTTT. Protein sequence: CAISEDRGNTEAFF. The chain uses TRBV10-3 and TRBJ1-1, with 8 bases aligning to TRBD1. Germline loops: CDR1 ENHRY, CDR2 SYGVKD. The length of the CDR3 is 14 residues. V lost 2 bases to trimming and J lost 1 base; unmatched junction nucleotides: 0.

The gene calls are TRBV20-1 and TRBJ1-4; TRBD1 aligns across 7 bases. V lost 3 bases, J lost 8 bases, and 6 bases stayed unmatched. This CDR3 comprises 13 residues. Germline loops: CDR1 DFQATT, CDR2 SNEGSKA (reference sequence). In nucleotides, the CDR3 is TGCAGTGCTAGGAAGCCAGGGGGGGAAAAACTGTTTTTT. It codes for CSARKPGGEKLFF.

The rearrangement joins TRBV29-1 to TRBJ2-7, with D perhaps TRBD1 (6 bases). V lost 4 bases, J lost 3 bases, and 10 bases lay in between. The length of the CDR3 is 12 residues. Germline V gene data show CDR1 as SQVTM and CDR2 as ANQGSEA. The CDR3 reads CSVVVQGYEQYF. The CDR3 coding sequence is TGCAGCGTTGTCGTACAGGGCTACGAGCAGTACTTC.

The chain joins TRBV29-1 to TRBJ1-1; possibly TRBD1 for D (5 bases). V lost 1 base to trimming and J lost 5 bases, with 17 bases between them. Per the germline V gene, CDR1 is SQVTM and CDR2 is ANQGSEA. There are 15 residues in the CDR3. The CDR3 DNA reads TGCAGCGTTGAAGGGACGAGGGGAGGTACGACTGAAGCTTTCTTT. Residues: CSVEGTRGGTTEAFF.

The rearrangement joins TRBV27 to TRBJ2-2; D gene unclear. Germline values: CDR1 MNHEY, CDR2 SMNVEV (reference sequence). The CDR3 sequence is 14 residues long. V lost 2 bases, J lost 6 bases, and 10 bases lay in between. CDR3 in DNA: TGTGCCAGCAGTTTAGTCTCCTACTCCGGGGAGCTGTTTTTT. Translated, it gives CASSLVSYSGELFF.

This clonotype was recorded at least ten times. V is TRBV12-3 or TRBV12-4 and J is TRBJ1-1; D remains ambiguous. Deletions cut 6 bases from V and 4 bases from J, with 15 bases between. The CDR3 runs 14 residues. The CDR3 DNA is TGTGCCAGCAGGTCGTCCTCGTTGGGCACTGAAGCTTTCTTT. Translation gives CASRSSSLGTEAFF.

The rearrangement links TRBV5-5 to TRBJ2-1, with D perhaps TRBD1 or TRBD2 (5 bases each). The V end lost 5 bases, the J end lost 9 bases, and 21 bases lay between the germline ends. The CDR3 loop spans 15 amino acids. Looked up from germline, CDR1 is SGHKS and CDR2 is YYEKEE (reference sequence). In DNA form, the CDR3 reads TGTGCCAGCAGTTCCGCCCATGGGGGAACAGGTGAGCAGTTCTTC. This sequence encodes CASSSAHGGTGEQFF.

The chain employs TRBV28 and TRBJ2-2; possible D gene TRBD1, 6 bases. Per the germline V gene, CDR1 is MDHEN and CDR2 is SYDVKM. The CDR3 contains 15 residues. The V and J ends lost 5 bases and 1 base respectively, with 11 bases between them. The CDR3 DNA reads TGTGCCAGCAGTCCCTCGGACAGGAACACCGGGGAGCTGTTTTTT. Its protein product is CASSPSDRNTGELFF.

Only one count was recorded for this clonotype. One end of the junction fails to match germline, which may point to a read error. CDR3 loop: CASSRTSTGFTDF. CDR3 DNA sequence: TGTGCCAGCAGTAGAACTTCTACAGGGTTTACGGACTTC. This sequence joins TRBV6-1 and TRBJ2-7; TRBD1 is a possible D gene (6 bases). The germline V gene has CDR1 MNHNS and CDR2 SASEGT. This CDR3 comprises 13 residues.

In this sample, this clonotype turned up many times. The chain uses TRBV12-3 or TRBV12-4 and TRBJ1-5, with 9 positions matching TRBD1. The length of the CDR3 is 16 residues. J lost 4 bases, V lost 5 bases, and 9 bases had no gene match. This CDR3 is CASSPGTGRGNQPQHF. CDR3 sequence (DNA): TGTGCCAGCAGTCCCGGGACAGGGCGAGGAAATCAGCCCCAGCATTTT.

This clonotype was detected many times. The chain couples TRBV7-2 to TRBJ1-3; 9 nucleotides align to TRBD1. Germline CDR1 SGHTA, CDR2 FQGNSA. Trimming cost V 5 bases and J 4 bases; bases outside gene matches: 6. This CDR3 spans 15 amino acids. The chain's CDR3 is CASSEQGATGNTIYF. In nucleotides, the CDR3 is TGTGCCAGCAGCGAACAGGGGGCAACCGGAAACACCATATATTTT.

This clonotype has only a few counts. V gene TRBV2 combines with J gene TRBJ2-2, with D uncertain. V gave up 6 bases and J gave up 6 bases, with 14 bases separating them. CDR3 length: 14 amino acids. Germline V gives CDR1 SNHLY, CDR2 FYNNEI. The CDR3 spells CASSLLTAPGELFF. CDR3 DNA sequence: TGTGCCAGCAGCCTTCTCACTGCCCCCGGGGAGCTGTTTTTT.

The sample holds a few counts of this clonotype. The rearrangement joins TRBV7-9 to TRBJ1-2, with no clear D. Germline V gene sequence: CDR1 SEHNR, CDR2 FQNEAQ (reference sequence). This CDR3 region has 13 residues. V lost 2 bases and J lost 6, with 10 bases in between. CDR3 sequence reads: CASSLTATDGYTF. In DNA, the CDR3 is TGTGCCAGCAGCTTAACGGCCACTGATGGCTACACCTTC.

CDR3 nucleotides: TGTGCCACCAGCAAAGGGGACAGGGCCGGTGGACAGCCCCAGCATTTT. As protein: CATSKGDRAGGQPQHF. The chain carries TRBV15 and TRBJ1-5; TRBD1 aligns across 9 bases. The J segment lost 7 bases and the V segment lost 4 bases, leaving 11 bases of the junction unmatched. The germline gives CDR1 LNHNV, CDR2 YYDKDF (reference sequence). The CDR3 totals 16 residues.

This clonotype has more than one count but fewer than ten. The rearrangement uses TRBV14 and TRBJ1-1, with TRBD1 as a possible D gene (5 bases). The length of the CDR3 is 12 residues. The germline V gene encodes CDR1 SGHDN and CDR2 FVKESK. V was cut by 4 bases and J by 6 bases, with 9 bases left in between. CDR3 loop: CASSLWDSEAFF. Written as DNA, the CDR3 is TGTGCCAGCAGCCTTTGGGACTCTGAAGCTTTCTTT.

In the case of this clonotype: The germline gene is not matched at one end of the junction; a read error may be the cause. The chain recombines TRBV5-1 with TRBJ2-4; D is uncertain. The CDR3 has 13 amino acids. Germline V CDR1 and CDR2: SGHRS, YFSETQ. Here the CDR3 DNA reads TGCGCCAGCAGGTTGGAGAGCTCAAACATTCAGTACTTC. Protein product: CASRLESSNIQYF.

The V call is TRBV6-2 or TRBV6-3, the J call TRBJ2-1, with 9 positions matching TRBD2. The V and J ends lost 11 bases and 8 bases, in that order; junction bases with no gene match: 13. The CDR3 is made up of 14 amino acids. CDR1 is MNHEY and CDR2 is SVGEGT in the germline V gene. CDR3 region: CALGRSGGLDEQFF. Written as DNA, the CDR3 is TGTGCCCTAGGAAGAAGCGGGGGGTTGGATGAGCAGTTCTTC.

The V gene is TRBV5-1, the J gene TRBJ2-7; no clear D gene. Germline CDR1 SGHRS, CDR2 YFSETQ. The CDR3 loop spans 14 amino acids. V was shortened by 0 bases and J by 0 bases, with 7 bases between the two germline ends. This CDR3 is CASSLDAYSYEQYF. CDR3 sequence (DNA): TGCGCCAGCAGCTTGGATGCTTACTCCTACGAGCAGTACTTC.

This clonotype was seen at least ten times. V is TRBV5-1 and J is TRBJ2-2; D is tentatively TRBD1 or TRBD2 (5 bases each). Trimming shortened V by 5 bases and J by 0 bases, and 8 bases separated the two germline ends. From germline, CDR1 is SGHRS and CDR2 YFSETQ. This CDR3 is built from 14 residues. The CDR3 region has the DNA TGCGCCAGCAGGGGGGATACGAACACCGGGGAGCTGTTTTTT. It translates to CASRGDTNTGELFF. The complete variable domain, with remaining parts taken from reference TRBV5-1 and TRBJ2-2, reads KAGVTQTPRYLIKTRGQQVTLSCSPISGHRSVSWYQQTPGQGLQFLFEYFSETQRNKGNFPGRFSGRQFSNSRSEMNVSTLELGDSALYLCASRGDTNTGELFFGEGSRLTVL.

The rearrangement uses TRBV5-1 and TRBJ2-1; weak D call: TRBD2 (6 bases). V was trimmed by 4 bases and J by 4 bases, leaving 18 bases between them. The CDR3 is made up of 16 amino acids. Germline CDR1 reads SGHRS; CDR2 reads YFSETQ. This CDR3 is CASSAGLVGPYNEQFF. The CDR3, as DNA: TGCGCCAGCAGCGCGGGGCTAGTGGGGCCATACAATGAGCAGTTCTTC.

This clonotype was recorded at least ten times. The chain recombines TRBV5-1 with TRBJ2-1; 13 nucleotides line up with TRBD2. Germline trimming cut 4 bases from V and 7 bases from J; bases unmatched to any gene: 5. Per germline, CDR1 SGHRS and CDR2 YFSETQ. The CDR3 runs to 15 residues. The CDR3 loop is CASSPGLAGVNEQFF. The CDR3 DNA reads TGCGCCAGCAGCCCCGGACTAGCGGGAGTAAATGAGCAGTTCTTC.

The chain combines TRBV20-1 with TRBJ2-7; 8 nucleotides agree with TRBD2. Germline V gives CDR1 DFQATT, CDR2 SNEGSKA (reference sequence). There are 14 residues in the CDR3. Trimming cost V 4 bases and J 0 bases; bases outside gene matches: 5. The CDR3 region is CSAMSSGPSYEQYF. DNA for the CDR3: TGCAGTGCTATGTCTAGCGGGCCCTCCTACGAGCAGTACTTC.